The 23 T cell receptor beta chains reported below all come from one sample, sequenced in a study of T cell repertoires in cytomegalovirus infection. No antigen has been assigned to these receptors. Using its own MiXCR run on the reads, TCRdb lists one record per CDR3 protein. The data show 570,000 or so distinct CDR3 sequences, over 35% seen once. The sample consisted of cultured PBMCs, taken from culture after CMV antigen stimulation. Receptor source: a human donor in good health (CMV status not recorded). Some clones in this sample may be carry-over from other donors' samples.

The rearrangement joins TRBV4-3 to TRBJ1-1; a possible D gene is TRBD1 (5 bases). V shed 0 bases and J shed 6 bases, with 14 bases lying between them. The CDR3 runs to 15 residues. CDR1 and CDR2 from the germline V gene are LGHNA and YSLEER. CDR3 nucleotides: TGCGCCAGCAGCCAAGACCGGACACTCTTATCTGAAGCTTTCTTT. Translation gives CASSQDRTLLSEAFF.

This clonotype was detected a few times. V gene TRBV7-9 combines with J gene TRBJ2-5; 7 nucleotides align to TRBD1. The CDR3 is made up of 19 amino acids. Germline lookup yields CDR1 SEHNR and CDR2 FQNEAQ (reference sequence). After removal of 4 bases from V and 5 bases from J, the junction contained 22 bases not matched to a gene. The CDR3 DNA is TGTGCCAGCAGCTCGACAGGGCTAAAGGTCGGGCGGAGAAGGGAGACCCAGTACTTC. It translates to CASSSTGLKVGRRRETQYF.

This clonotype appeared a few times. The CDR3 sequence is CASSLGRRGTDTQYF. The CDR3, as DNA: TGTGCCAGCAGCCTGGGGAGGCGAGGGACAGATACGCAGTATTTT. The chain has TRBV7-2 and TRBJ2-3, with a possible D match to TRBD2 (6 bases). This CDR3 comprises 15 residues. V was shortened by 5 bases and J by 3 bases, with 15 bases between the two germline ends. Germline CDR1 reads SGHTA; CDR2 reads FQGNSA.

The chain joins TRBV10-3 to TRBJ2-5; 9 nucleotides match TRBD2. V dropped 2 bases and J dropped 2; count of bases not matched to a gene: 6. The CDR3 has 16 amino acids. Germline V gene data show CDR1 as ENHRY and CDR2 as SYGVKD. CDR3 nucleotides: TGTGCCATCAGTGAGGGCGGCCTAGCGGGGCAAGAGACCCAGTACTTC. As protein: CAISEGGLAGQETQYF.

There are a few counts of this clonotype. The rearrangement links TRBV19 to TRBJ2-3, with 15 positions matching TRBD2. Germline-derived CDR1 and CDR2 are LNHDA and SQIVND (reference sequence). There are 18 residues in the CDR3. V shed 8 bases, J shed 3 bases, and the junction held 12 bases outside the gene matches. CDR3 sequence (DNA): TGTGCCAGTGCTAAACAACCGGGACTAGCGGGAGGTACAGATACGCAGTATTTT. This sequence encodes CASAKQPGLAGGTDTQYF.

V gene TRBV7-2 combines with J gene TRBJ2-2, with 11 bases that match TRBD2. CDR3 length: 16 amino acids. The germline CDR1 and CDR2 sequences are SGHTA and FQGNSA. V gave up 2 bases and J gave up 6 bases; unmatched junction bases: 5. CDR3 DNA sequence: TGTGCCAGCAGCTTATGGGTAGCGGGGGGGCCCGGGGAGCTGTTTTTT. This encodes CASSLWVAGGPGELFF.

This clonotype was detected many times. This rearrangement joins TRBV7-2 to TRBJ2-1, with 9 bases fitting TRBD2. Trimming cost V 1 base and J 3 bases; bases outside gene matches: 4. Looked up from germline, CDR1 is SGHTA and CDR2 is FQGNSA. This CDR3 has 16 residues. The CDR3 region has the DNA TGTGCCAGCAGCTTAGGAGGTAGCGGGAGCTACAATGAGCAGTTCTTC. It codes for CASSLGGSGSYNEQFF.

The rearrangement uses TRBV12-3 or TRBV12-4 and TRBJ1-2; D is unresolved. V was shortened by 5 bases and J by 4 bases, with 14 bases between the two germline ends. The CDR3 contains 14 residues. This chain's CDR3 is CASSPRALPYGYTF. Here the CDR3 DNA reads TGTGCCAGCAGTCCCCGCGCCCTTCCCTATGGCTACACCTTC.

The chain is built from TRBV5-4 and TRBJ2-3, with 10 bases fitting TRBD2. Trimming at V came to 4 bases and at J to 3 bases, leaving 8 bases not matched to a gene. In germline, CDR1 is SGHNT, CDR2 YYREEE (reference sequence). This CDR3 contains 16 residues. CDR3 sequence reads: CASSGTSGDGTDTQYF. Written as DNA, the CDR3 is TGTGCCAGCAGCGGAACTAGCGGGGATGGGACAGATACGCAGTATTTT.

A few counts support this clonotype. The chain uses TRBV7-9 and TRBJ2-1; D is perhaps TRBD2 (6 bases). The germline V gene encodes CDR1 SEHNR and CDR2 FQNEAQ (reference sequence). V was clipped by 4 bases and J by 6 bases, with 13 bases between them. The CDR3 has 14 residues. The CDR3 reads CASSSELATNEQFF. The CDR3 bases are TGTGCCAGCAGCTCGGAGCTAGCGACCAATGAGCAGTTCTTC.

This clonotype was detected a few times. V is TRBV4-1 and J is TRBJ2-1; TRBD2 matches 10 bases. Per germline, CDR1 MGHRA and CDR2 YSYEKL. J lost 5 bases, V lost 1 base, and 8 bases had no gene match. The CDR3 is 17 residues long. CDR3 amino acids: CASSQGGRLAGHNEQFF. CDR3 in DNA: TGCGCCAGCAGCCAAGGGGGGAGACTAGCGGGCCACAATGAGCAGTTCTTC.

The chain recombines TRBV4-3 with TRBJ2-1; TRBD2 matches at 10 bases. Trimming at V came to 3 bases and at J to 0 bases, leaving 11 bases not matched to a gene. Germline CDR1 is LGHNA and CDR2 is YSLEER. This CDR3 spans 19 amino acids. The CDR3 bases are TGCGCCAGCAGCCAGACCTGGACTAGCGGACCCACCTCCTACAATGAGCAGTTCTTC. Translation gives CASSQTWTSGPTSYNEQFF.

This clonotype has only a few counts. J is TRBJ1-4 and V is TRBV2; D call uncertain. Trimming pared 3 bases from V and 8 bases from J, leaving 13 bases between. The CDR3 runs 14 residues. The germline V gene has CDR1 SNHLY and CDR2 FYNNEI. Written as DNA, the CDR3 is TGTGCCAGCAGTGATCCCCCCAGGCCGGAAAAACTGTTTTTT. This translates into CASSDPPRPEKLFF.

This clonotype was picked up many times. V and J are TRBV12-3 or TRBV12-4 and TRBJ2-2, with D tentatively TRBD2 (5 bases). This CDR3 has 13 residues. Trimming took 4 bases from V and 7 from J, leaving 10 bases between them. The CDR3 protein is CASSSLEDGELFF. Here the CDR3 DNA reads TGTGCCAGCAGTTCCCTGGAGGACGGGGAGCTGTTTTTT.

This clonotype was recorded a few times. The chain recombines TRBV7-2 with TRBJ2-1; the match to TRBD2 covers 10 bases. Germline V gives CDR1 SGHTA, CDR2 FQGNSA. The CDR3 runs to 15 residues. V was pared by 5 bases and J by 9 bases, with 10 bases of the junction left unmatched. CDR3 amino acids: CASSPPSGSMAEQFF. The CDR3 DNA reads TGTGCCAGCAGCCCCCCTAGCGGGAGTATGGCTGAGCAGTTCTTC.

V gene TRBV7-6 combines with J gene TRBJ1-3; perhaps TRBD1 as D (5 bases). V lost 1 base, J lost 0 bases, and 10 bases lay in between. Per germline, CDR1 SGHVS and CDR2 FNYEAQ. The CDR3 length is 16 residues. In DNA form, the CDR3 reads TGTGCCAGCAGCTTAGGGGACGTGATCTCTGGAAACACCATATATTTT. Protein product: CASSLGDVISGNTIYF.

This clonotype was seen a handful of times. V usage is TRBV7-2 and J usage is TRBJ1-3, with D possibly TRBD1 on 6 matching bases. Germline V gene lookup returns CDR1 SGHTA and CDR2 FQGNSA. The V end was cut by 1 base, the J end by 2 bases, with 9 bases between. This CDR3 is built from 15 residues. The CDR3 sequence: CASSLVKGAGNTIYF. In DNA form, the CDR3 reads TGTGCCAGCAGCTTAGTCAAGGGGGCTGGAAACACCATATATTTT.

This clonotype was seen a handful of times. The chain combines TRBV7-9 with TRBJ1-6; D not resolved. Trimming pared 5 bases from V and 8 bases from J, leaving 7 bases between. The germline V gene encodes CDR1 SEHNR and CDR2 FQNEAQ (reference sequence). This CDR3 region has 12 residues. CDR3 sequence: CASSPVDSPLHF. The CDR3 nucleotides read TGTGCCAGCAGCCCCGTGGATTCACCCCTCCACTTT.

V gene TRBV11-2 combines with J gene TRBJ2-1; TRBD2 aligns across 8 bases. There are 17 residues in the CDR3. The germline V gene has CDR1 SGHAT and CDR2 FQNNGV. After removal of 1 base from V and 7 bases from J, the junction contained 12 bases not matched to a gene. CDR3 sequence: CASSLAVAGIPTNEQFF. CDR3 nucleotide sequence: TGTGCCAGCAGCTTAGCGGTAGCGGGAATTCCCACGAATGAGCAGTTCTTC. The whole variable domain, remainder taken from reference TRBV11-2 and TRBJ2-1, is EAGVAQSPRYKIIEKRQSVAFWCNPISGHATLYWYQQILGQGPKLLIQFQNNGVVDDSQLPKDRFSAERLKGVDSTLKIQPAKLEDSAVYLCASSLAVAGIPTNEQFFGPGTRLTVL.

The V and J genes are TRBV6-2 or TRBV6-3 and TRBJ2-3, with D unclear. CDR1 and CDR2 (germline): MNHEY, SVGEGT. V lost 6 bases, J lost 6 bases, and 10 bases lay in between. CDR3 size: 12 residues. The CDR3 DNA reads TGTGCCAGCAGCCCCCGGGTGGATACGCAGTATTTT. It translates to CASSPRVDTQYF.

V and J are TRBV7-9 and TRBJ2-3; 8 bases map to TRBD1. Germline lookup yields CDR1 SEHNR and CDR2 FQNEAQ (reference sequence). The CDR3 totals 17 residues. After removal of 8 bases from V and 7 bases from J, the junction contained 20 bases not matched to a gene. The DNA of the CDR3 is TGTGCCAGCTCCCCCCCGGGACAGGTGATCAACACGAATACGCAGTATTTT. Residues: CASSPPGQVINTNTQYF.

The chain carries TRBV11-2 and TRBJ2-2; possibly TRBD1 for D (5 bases). The CDR3 runs to 18 residues. Trimming took off 0 bases at V and 2 bases at J, with 16 bases between the two ends. Germline V gene data show CDR1 as SGHAT and CDR2 as FQNNGV. CDR3 sequence reads: CASSLDPVTEFNTGELFF. The CDR3 coding sequence is TGTGCCAGCAGCTTAGATCCCGTGACAGAGTTCAACACCGGGGAGCTGTTTTTT.

V is TRBV4-1 and J is TRBJ1-6; 11 bases line up with TRBD1. Germline trimming cut 2 bases from V and 5 bases from J; bases unmatched to any gene: 2. The germline gives CDR1 MGHRA, CDR2 YSYEKL. The CDR3 contains 16 residues. CDR3 nucleotides: TGCGCCAGCAGCCAATTGGGACAGGGGGATAATTCACCCCTCCACTTT. It codes for CASSQLGQGDNSPLHF.